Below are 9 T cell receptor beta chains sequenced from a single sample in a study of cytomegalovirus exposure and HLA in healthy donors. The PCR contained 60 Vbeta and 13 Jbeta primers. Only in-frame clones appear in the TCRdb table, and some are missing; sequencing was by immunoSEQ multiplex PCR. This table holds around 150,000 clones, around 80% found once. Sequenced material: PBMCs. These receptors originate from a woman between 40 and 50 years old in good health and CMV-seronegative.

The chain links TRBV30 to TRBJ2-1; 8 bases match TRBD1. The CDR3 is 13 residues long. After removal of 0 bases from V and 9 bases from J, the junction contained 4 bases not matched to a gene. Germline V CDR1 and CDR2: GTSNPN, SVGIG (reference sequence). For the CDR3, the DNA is TGTGCCTGGAGTGTGCAGGGGGCGGGTGAGCAGTTCTTC. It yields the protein CAWSVQGAGEQFF.

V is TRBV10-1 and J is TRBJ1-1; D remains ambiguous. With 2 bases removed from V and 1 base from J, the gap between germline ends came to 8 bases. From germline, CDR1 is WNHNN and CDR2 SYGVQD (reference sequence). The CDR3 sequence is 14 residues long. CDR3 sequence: CASSENPGNTEAFF. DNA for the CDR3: TGCGCCAGCAGTGAGAACCCGGGGAACACTGAAGCTTTCTTT.

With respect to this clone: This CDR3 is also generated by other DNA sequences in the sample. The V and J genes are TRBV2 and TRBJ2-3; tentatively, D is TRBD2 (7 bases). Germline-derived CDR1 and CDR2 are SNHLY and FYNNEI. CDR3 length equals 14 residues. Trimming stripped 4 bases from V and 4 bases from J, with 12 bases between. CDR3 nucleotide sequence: TGTGCCAGCAGTGGGGTAGGGGGGGCAGATACGCAGTATTTT. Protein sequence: CASSGVGGADTQYF.

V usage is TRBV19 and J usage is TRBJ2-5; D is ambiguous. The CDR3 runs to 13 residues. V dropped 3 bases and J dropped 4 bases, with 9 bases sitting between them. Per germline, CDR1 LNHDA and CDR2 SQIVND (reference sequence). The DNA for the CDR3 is TGTGCCAGTAGTATTTCTGTTTCAGAGACCCAGTACTTC. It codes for CASSISVSETQYF.

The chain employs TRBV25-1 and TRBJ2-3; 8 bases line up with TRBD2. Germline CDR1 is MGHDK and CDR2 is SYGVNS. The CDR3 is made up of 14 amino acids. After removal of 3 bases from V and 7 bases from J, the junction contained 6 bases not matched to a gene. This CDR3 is CASSEIAGGHTQYF. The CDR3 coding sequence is TGTGCCAGCAGTGAGATTGCGGGGGGACATACGCAGTATTTT.

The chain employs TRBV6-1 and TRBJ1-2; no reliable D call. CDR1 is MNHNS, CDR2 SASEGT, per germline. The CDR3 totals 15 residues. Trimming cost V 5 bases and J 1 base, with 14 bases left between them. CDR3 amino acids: CASSLWRSRNYGYTF. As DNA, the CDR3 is TGTGCCAGCAGTCTTTGGAGGTCGCGTAACTATGGCTACACCTTC.

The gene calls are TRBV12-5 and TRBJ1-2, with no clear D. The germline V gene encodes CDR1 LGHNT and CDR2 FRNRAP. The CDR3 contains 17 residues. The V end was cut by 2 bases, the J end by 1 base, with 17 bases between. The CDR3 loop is CASGLTPRIENNYGYTF. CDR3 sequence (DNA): TGTGCTAGTGGTTTGACCCCCCGAATCGAGAATAACTATGGCTACACCTTC.

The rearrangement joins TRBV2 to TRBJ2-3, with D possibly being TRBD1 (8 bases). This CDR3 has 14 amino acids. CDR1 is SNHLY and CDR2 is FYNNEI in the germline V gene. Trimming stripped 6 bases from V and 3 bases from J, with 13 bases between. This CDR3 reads CASRDRGGTDTQYF. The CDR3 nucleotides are TGTGCCAGCAGAGACAGGGGAGGGACAGATACGCAGTATTTT.

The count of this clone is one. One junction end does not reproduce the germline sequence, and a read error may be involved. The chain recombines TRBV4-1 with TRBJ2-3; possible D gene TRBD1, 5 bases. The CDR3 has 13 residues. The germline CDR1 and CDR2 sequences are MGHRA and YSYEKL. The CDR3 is CASSRVPTGTQYF. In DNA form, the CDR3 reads TGCGCCAGCAGCCGGGTCCCCACAGGTACGCAGTATTTT.